The clone carrying this T cell receptor (beta chain) was seen a single time. Its antigen remains unknown. This CDR3 comprises 16 residues. V shed 6 bases and J 7 bases; nucleotides not matched to a gene: 12. CDR1 is SNHLY and CDR2 is FYNNEI in the germline V gene. In TCRdb, the reads were re-called with MiXCR into one record per CDR3 protein. The repertoire holds 110,000 or so distinct CDR3 sequences, with 30% as singletons. The data belong to a study of T cell repertoires in cytomegalovirus infection. Across the whole study: CMV epitopes in the study were HLA-C-restricted (recently identified) and HLA-B-restricted (well studied). Public TCR beta signatures indicated both CMV infection and matching HLA type. Points from the study as a whole: HLA-C-restricted CMV clonotypes gave the most frequent clonotype in two of eight donors. Cumulative public TCR beta family frequency identified CMV carriers with the relevant HLA.

Sequencing used CD8+ T cells from cultured PBMCs, obtained from culture after CMV antigen stimulation. This sequence originates from a human donor in good health (CMV status not recorded). Some clones in this sample may be carry-over from other donors' samples. The chain couples TRBV2 to TRBJ2-1, with 10 bases that match TRBD1. The CDR3 coding sequence is TGTGCCAGCAGAGCCCGACAGGGGGCCTTAGTGAATGAGCAGTTCTTC. Protein: CASRARQGALVNEQFF.